The 2 T cell receptor beta chains below all came from one sample that was sequenced in a study of blood T cell repertoires in COVID-19 (dated by TCRdb to the early 2020s). The library relied on the immunoSEQ multiplex PCR assay. TCRdb's version of the immuneACCESS table is confined to in-frame rearrangements and falls short of the full clone set. An unresolved V gene accounts for under half of the shortfall where checked; the remainder is of unknown origin. A total of 80,000 to 100,000 clones appear in this sample, over 75% of them only once. The ten top clones hold roughly 21% of the sample. Sequences were obtained from peripheral blood. These receptors came from a human donor in a cohort sampled during active COVID-19.

The chain joins TRBV28 to TRBJ1-1; D is unclear. The CDR3 is made up of 12 amino acids. The germline gives CDR1 MDHEN, CDR2 SYDVKM. V was cut by 6 bases and J by 3 bases, with 8 bases left in between. The CDR3 coding sequence is TGTGCCAGCAGACCTCAGTACACTGAAGCTTTCTTT. As protein: CASRPQYTEAFF.

In nucleotides, the CDR3 is TGTGCCAGCAGCCTACAGGGGCTTGGAAACACCATATATTTT. This sequence encodes CASSLQGLGNTIYF. This chain connects TRBV5-6 to TRBJ1-3; 7 bases align to TRBD1. Germline CDR1 is SGHDT and CDR2 is YYEEEE. The CDR3 covers 14 residues. V lost 4 bases, J lost 3 bases, and 4 bases stayed unmatched.